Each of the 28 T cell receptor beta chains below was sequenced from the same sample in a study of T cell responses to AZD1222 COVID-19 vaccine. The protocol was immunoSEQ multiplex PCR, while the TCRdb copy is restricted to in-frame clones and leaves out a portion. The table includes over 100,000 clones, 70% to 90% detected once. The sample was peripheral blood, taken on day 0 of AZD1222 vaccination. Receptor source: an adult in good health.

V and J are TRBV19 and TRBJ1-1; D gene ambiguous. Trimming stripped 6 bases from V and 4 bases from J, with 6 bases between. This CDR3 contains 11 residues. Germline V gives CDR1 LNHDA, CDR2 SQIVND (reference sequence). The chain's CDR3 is CASRVATEAFF. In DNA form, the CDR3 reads TGTGCCAGTAGGGTGGCCACTGAAGCTTTCTTT.

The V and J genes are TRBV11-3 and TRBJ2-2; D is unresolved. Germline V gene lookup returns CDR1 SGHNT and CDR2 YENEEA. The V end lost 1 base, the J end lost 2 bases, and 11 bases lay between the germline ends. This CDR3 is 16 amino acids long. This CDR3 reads CASSLGLGVNTGELFF. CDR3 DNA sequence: TGTGCCAGCAGCTTAGGATTAGGCGTAAACACCGGGGAGCTGTTTTTT.

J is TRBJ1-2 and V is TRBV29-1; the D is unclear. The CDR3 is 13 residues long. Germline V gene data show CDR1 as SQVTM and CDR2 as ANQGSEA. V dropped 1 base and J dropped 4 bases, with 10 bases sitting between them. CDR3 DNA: TGCAGCGTTGAAGGTATGACCGGCTATGGCTACACCTTC. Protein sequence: CSVEGMTGYGYTF.

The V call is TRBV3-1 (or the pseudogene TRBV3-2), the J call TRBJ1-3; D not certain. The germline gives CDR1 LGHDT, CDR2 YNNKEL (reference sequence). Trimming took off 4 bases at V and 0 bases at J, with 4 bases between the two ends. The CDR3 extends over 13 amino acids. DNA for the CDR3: TGTGCCAGCAGCCGGTCCTCTGGAAACACCATATATTTT. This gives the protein CASSRSSGNTIYF.

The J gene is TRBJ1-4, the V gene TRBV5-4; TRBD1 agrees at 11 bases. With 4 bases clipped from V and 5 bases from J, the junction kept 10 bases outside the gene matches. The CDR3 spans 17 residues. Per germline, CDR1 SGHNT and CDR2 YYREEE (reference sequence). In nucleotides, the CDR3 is TGTGCCAGCAGCACCCGGGACAGGGGGATCTGGAATGAAAAACTGTTTTTT. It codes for CASSTRDRGIWNEKLFF.

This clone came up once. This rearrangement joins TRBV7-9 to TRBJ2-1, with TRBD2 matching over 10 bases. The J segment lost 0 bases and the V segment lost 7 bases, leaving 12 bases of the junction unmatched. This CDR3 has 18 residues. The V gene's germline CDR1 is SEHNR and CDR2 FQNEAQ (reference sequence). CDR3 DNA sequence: TGTGCCAGCATCAACTGGGCTAGCGGGGGTGTCTCCTACAATGAGCAGTTCTTC. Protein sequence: CASINWASGGVSYNEQFF.

This CDR3 reads CASSFTGTVNSPLHF. The CDR3 DNA follows: TGTGCCAGCAGTTTTACCGGGACCGTTAATTCACCCCTCCACTTT. The chain carries TRBV28 and TRBJ1-6; tentatively, D is TRBD1 (5 bases). V lost 3 bases and J lost 6, with 12 bases in between. The CDR3 is 15 amino acids. In germline, CDR1 is MDHEN, CDR2 SYDVKM.

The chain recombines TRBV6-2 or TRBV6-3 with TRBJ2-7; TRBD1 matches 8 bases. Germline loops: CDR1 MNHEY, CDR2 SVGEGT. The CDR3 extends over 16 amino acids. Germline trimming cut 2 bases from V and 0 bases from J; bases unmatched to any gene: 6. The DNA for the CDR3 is TGTGCCAGCAGTTACCCAGGGGGCAGAAGCTCCTACGAGCAGTACTTC. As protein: CASSYPGGRSSYEQYF.

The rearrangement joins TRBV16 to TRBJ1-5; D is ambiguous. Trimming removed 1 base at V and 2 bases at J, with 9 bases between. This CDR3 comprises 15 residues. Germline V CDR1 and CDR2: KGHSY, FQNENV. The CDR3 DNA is TGTGCCAGCAGCCAATTGGGCTGGCGCAATCAGCCCCAGCATTTT. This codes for CASSQLGWRNQPQHF. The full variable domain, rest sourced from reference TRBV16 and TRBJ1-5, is GEEVAQTPKHLVRGEGQKAKLYCAPIKGHSYVFWYQQVLKNEFKFLISFQNENVFDETGMPKERFSAKCLPNSPCSLEIQATKLEDSAVYFCASSQLGWRNQPQHFGDGTRLSIL.

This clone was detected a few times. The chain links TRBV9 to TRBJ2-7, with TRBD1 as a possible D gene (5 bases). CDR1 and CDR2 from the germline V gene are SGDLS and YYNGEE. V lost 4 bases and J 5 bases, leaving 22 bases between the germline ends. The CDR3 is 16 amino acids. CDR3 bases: TGTGCCAGCAGCCTACGAGGTGACAGTATCGTCCACGAGCAGTACTTC. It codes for CASSLRGDSIVHEQYF.

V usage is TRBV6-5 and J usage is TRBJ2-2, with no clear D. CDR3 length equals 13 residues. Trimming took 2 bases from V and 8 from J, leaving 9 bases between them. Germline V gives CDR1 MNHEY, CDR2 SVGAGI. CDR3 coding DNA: TGTGCCAGCAGTTACACCTTGTTGGGGGAGCTGTTTTTT. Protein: CASSYTLLGELFF.

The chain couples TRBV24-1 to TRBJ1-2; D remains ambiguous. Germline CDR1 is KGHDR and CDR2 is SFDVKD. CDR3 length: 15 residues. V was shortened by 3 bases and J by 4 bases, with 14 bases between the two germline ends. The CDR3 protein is CATSDPARSGYGYTF. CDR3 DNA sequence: TGTGCCACCAGTGATCCGGCCCGCTCCGGCTATGGCTACACCTTC.

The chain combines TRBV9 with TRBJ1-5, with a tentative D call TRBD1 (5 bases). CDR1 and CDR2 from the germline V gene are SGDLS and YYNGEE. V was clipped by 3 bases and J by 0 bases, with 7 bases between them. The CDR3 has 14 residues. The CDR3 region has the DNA TGTGCCAGCAGCGACGACAGTAGCAATCAGCCCCAGCATTTT. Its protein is CASSDDSSNQPQHF. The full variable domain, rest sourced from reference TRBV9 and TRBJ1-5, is DSGVTQTPKHLITATGQRVTLRCSPRSGDLSVYWYQQSLDQGLQFLIQYYNGEERAKGNILERFSAQQFPDLHSELNLSSLELGDSALYFCASSDDSSNQPQHFGDGTRLSIL.

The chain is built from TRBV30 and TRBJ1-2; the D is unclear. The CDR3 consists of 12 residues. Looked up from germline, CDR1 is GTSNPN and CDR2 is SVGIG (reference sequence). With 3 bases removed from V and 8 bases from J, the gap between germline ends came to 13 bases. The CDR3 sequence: CAWSGLPRGYTF. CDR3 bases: TGTGCCTGGAGCGGCCTCCCGAGGGGCTACACCTTC.

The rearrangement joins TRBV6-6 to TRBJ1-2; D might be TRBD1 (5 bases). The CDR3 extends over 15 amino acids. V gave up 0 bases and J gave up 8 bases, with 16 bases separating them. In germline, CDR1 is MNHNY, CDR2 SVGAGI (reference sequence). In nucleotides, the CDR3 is TGTGCCAGCAGTTACTCGAGACAGTGGGGGGGAGGCTACACCTTC. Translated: CASSYSRQWGGGYTF.

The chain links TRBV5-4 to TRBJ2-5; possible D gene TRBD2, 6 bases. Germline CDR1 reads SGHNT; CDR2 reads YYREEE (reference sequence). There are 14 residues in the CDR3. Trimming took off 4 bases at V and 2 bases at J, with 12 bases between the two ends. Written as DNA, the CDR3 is TGTGCCAGCAGCGCGGGACTGGGACAAGAGACCCAGTACTTC. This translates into CASSAGLGQETQYF.

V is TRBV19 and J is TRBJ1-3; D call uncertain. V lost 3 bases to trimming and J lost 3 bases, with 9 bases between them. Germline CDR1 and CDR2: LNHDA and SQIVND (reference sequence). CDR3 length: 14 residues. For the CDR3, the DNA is TGTGCCAGTAGTATGGCCGGGAATGGAAACACCATATATTTT. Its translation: CASSMAGNGNTIYF.

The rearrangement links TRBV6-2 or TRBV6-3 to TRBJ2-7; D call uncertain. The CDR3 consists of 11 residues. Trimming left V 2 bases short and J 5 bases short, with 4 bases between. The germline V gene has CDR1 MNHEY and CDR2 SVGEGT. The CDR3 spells CASSYGHEQYF. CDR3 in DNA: TGTGCCAGCAGTTACGGCCACGAGCAGTACTTC.

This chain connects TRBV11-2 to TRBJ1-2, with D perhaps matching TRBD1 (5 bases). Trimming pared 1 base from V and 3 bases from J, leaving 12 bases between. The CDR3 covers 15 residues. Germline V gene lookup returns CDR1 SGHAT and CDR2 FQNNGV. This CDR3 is CASSLGEDSYYGYTF. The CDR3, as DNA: TGTGCCAGCAGCTTAGGCGAAGACAGCTACTATGGCTACACCTTC.

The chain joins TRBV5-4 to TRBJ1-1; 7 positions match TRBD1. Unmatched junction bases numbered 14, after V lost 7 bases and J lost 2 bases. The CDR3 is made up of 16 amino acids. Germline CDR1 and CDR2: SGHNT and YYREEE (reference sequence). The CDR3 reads CASARGGGQRNTEAFF. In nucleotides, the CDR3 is TGTGCCAGCGCCAGGGGGGGCGGACAGAGAAACACTGAAGCTTTCTTT.

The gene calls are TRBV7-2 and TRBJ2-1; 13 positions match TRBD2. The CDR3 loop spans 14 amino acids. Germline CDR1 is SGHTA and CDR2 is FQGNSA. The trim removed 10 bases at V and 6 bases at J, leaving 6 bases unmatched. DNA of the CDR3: TGTGCCACGACACTAGCGGGGGGGCCCAATGAGCAGTTCTTC. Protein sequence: CATTLAGGPNEQFF.

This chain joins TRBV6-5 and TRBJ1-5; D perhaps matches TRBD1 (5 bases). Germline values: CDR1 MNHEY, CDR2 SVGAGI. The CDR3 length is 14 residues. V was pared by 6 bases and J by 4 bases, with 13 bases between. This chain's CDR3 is CASRKGTDNQPQHF. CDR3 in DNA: TGTGCCAGCAGGAAGGGGACGGATAATCAGCCCCAGCATTTT.

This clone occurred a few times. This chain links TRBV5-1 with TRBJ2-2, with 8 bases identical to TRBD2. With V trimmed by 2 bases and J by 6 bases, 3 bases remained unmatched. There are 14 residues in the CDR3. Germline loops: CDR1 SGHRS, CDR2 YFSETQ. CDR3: CASSLGTRAGELFF. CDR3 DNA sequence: TGCGCCAGCAGCTTAGGGACTAGGGCCGGGGAGCTGTTTTTT.

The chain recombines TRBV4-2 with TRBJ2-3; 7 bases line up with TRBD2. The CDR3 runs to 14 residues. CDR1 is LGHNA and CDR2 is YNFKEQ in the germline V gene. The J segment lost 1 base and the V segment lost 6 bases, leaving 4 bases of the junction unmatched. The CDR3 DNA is TGTGCCAGCAGTCGGGGGGTGGGCACAGATACGCAGTATTTT. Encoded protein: CASSRGVGTDTQYF.

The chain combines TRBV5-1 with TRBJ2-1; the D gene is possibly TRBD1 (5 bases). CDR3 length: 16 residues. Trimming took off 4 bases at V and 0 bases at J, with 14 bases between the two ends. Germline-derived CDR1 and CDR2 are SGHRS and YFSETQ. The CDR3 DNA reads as TGCGCCAGCAGCCCTGCAGGGTCGAGCTCCTACAATGAGCAGTTCTTC. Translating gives CASSPAGSSSYNEQFF. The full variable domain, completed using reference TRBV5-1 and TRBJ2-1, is KAGVTQTPRYLIKTRGQQVTLSCSPISGHRSVSWYQQTPGQGLQFLFEYFSETQRNKGNFPGRFSGRQFSNSRSEMNVSTLELGDSALYLCASSPAGSSSYNEQFFGPGTRLTVL.

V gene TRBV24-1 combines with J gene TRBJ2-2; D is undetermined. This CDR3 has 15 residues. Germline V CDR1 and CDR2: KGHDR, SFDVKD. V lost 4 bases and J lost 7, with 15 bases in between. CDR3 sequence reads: CATSEPRANGGELFF. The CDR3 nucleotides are TGTGCCACCAGTGAACCCCGGGCCAACGGCGGGGAGCTGTTTTTT.

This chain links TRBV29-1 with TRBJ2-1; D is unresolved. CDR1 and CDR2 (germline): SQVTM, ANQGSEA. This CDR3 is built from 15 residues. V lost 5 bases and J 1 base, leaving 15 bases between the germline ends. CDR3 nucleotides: TGCAGCGTTTTCACCTCGGACCGATCCTACAATGAGCAGTTCTTC. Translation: CSVFTSDRSYNEQFF.

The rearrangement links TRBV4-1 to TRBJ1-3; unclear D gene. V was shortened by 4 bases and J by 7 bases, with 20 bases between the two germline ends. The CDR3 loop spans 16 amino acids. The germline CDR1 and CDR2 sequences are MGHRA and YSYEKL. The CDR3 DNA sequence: TGCGCCAGCAGCCTTTACTTAGGGAGTAATAGTAACACCATATATTTT. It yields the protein CASSLYLGSNSNTIYF.